This TCR beta chain was obtained from a study of T cell changes during pregnancy in multiple sclerosis. Sequencing was performed with immunoSEQ multiplex PCR; in TCRdb, only in-frame clones are kept and a portion is missing. This sample has some 73,000 clones, with over 80% found just once. The CDR3 is made up of 15 amino acids. V lost 6 bases and J lost 0, with 15 bases in between. Germline loops: CDR1 SGHRS, CDR2 YFSETQ. Sequenced material: peripheral blood, taken in the third trimester of pregnancy. The chain joins TRBV5-1 to TRBJ1-1; the D is unclear. The sequence derives from a female donor in good health, enrolled as a control in a pregnancy study. The chain's CDR3 is CASKEAGSMNTEAFF. The CDR3 DNA reads as TGCGCCAGCAAGGAGGCGGGAAGCATGAACACTGAAGCTTTCTTT.